The source of this T cell receptor beta chain is a study of blood T cell repertoires in COVID-19. Per the germline V gene, CDR1 is MNHEY and CDR2 is SMNVEV (reference sequence). The CDR3 length is 14 residues. Trimming took 4 bases from V and 7 from J, leaving 11 bases between them. In the authors' workflow: Cell counts per sample came from amplifying reference gene primers. Produced via immunoSEQ multiplex PCR; TCRdb's table is partial and in-frame only. That table is the source of V, J and clone size, and D and trimming were worked out from the DNA. Of about 230,000 clones listed, over 80% were seen once; the top ten hold 2.5% to 3%.

V is TRBV27 and J is TRBJ1-6; weak D call: TRBD1 (5 bases). The specimen sequenced was peripheral blood. This TCR was sampled from a woman in her 70s with active or convalescent COVID-19. As DNA, the CDR3 is TGTGCCAGCAGTTCCCCAGGGTACAATTCACCCCTCCACTTT. Protein: CASSSPGYNSPLHF.